Following are 5 T cell receptor beta chains from one sample sequenced in a study of shared clonotypes between healthy human individuals. Data came from immunoSEQ multiplex PCR; TCRdb stores just in-frame clones and leaves some out. Altogether under 700,000 clones are present, roughly 96% being singletons, with the ten largest covering about 0.11%. It was CD45RO-negative cells, positively selected for CCR7, that made up naive CD8 cells, with terminally differentiated effector memory CD45RA+ cells excluded. The specimen was naive CD8+ T cells sorted from blood. The receptors here all came from a woman in her twenties or thirties in good health.

The rearrangement links TRBV29-1 to TRBJ2-2; no reliable D call. The germline V gene has CDR1 SQVTM and CDR2 ANQGSEA. Trimming stripped 6 bases from V and 6 bases from J, with 20 bases between. The CDR3 consists of 15 residues. This chain's CDR3 is CSVLGLGYASGELFF. In DNA, the CDR3 is TGCAGCGTCTTAGGGTTGGGGTACGCATCCGGGGAGCTGTTTTTT.

As concerns this clone: The same CDR3 arises from other DNA sequences in this sample as well. V usage is TRBV27 and J usage is TRBJ2-1; D uncertain. V lost 3 bases to trimming and J lost 0 bases, with 9 bases between them. The germline gives CDR1 MNHEY, CDR2 SMNVEV (reference sequence). The CDR3 runs 15 residues. The CDR3 nucleotides read TGTGCCAGCAGTTTTGGCGGAAGCTCCTACAATGAGCAGTTCTTC. Translating it yields CASSFGGSSYNEQFF.

The rearrangement uses TRBV9 and TRBJ2-3; D unresolved. The V gene lost 0 bases and the J gene lost 6 bases, with 14 bases spanning the gap. CDR1 and CDR2 (germline): SGDLS, YYNGEE. There are 15 residues in the CDR3. In nucleotides, the CDR3 is TGTGCCAGCAGCGTAGTTCAAGGTCCCAGGGATACGCAGTATTTT. It translates to CASSVVQGPRDTQYF.

This chain connects TRBV19 to TRBJ2-7; D tentatively fits TRBD1 or TRBD2 (5 bases each). Per germline, CDR1 LNHDA and CDR2 SQIVND (reference sequence). The CDR3 contains 14 residues. V dropped 5 bases and J dropped 0 bases, with 11 bases sitting between them. CDR3 nucleotide sequence: TGTGCCAGTAGTGTCCGGGACGACTCCTACGAGCAGTACTTC. It yields the protein CASSVRDDSYEQYF.

This chain joins TRBV7-8 and TRBJ2-1, with 9 bases identical to TRBD2. The CDR3 extends over 16 amino acids. CDR1 SGHVS and CDR2 FQNEAQ come from the germline V gene. V lost 7 bases, J lost 4 bases, and 11 bases stayed unmatched. The CDR3 nucleotides read TGTGCCAGCACCCCGGTCGGGCTAGCGGGATACAATGAGCAGTTCTTC. Its translation is CASTPVGLAGYNEQFF.